Below are 21 T cell receptor beta chains sequenced from a single sample in a study of cytomegalovirus exposure and HLA in healthy donors. PCR primers comprised 60 Vbeta and 13 Jbeta primers. Only in-frame clones appear in the TCRdb table, and some are missing; sequencing was by immunoSEQ multiplex PCR. The table has tens of thousands of clones, roughly 75% seen once. The specimen sequenced was PBMCs. Receptors were obtained from a woman between 35 and 50 years old in good health and CMV-seronegative.

V gene TRBV27 combines with J gene TRBJ2-1; D not resolved. From germline, CDR1 is MNHEY and CDR2 SMNVEV (reference sequence). The ends were cut back, 2 bases at V and 0 bases at J, with 5 bases in the middle. This CDR3 is 14 amino acids long. CDR3: CASSLQFSYNEQFF. The CDR3 nucleotides read TGTGCCAGCAGTTTACAATTCTCCTACAATGAGCAGTTCTTC.

V gene TRBV27 combines with J gene TRBJ2-5; TRBD2 is a possible D gene (6 bases). The J call may be in error: the DNA end matches TRBJ2-7 better. CDR1 MNHEY and CDR2 SMNVEV come from the germline V gene (reference sequence). This CDR3 contains 15 residues. Here the CDR3 reads CASSLLAGPSYEQYF. CDR3 DNA: TGTGCCAGCAGTTTATTGGCGGGGCCCTCCTACGAGCAGTACTTC.

This chain uses TRBV10-3 with TRBJ1-3, with D possibly being TRBD1 (5 bases). The V and J ends lost 3 bases and 0 bases respectively, with 12 bases between them. The CDR3 covers 16 residues. CDR1 ENHRY and CDR2 SYGVKD come from the germline V gene. DNA of the CDR3: TGTGCCATCAGTGACCCTACAGGAGCCTCTGGAAACACCATATATTTT. Residues: CAISDPTGASGNTIYF.

The chain employs TRBV30 and TRBJ2-3, with 7 bases matching TRBD1. V trimming: 4 bases; J trimming: 2 bases; junction bases outside the gene matches: 3. Per germline, CDR1 GTSNPN and CDR2 SVGIG (reference sequence). The CDR3 extends over 13 amino acids. The CDR3 spells CAWMGTVTDTQYF. DNA of the CDR3: TGTGCCTGGATGGGGACAGTCACAGATACGCAGTATTTT. The full variable domain, in which reference TRBV30 and TRBJ2-3 provide the parts outside the CDR3, is SQTIHQWPATLVQPVGSPLSLECTVEGTSNPNLYWYRQAAGRGLQLLFYSVGIGQISSEVPQNLSASRPQDRQFILSSKKLLLSDSGFYLCAWMGTVTDTQYFGPGTRLTVL.

The V gene is TRBV20-1, the J gene TRBJ2-5; no firm D call. This CDR3 is 11 amino acids long. Trimming left V 6 bases short and J 2 bases short, with 7 bases between. CDR1 is DFQATT, CDR2 SNEGSKA, per germline (reference sequence). CDR3 in DNA: TGCAGTGCGCAACATCAAGAGACCCAGTACTTC. Its protein is CSAQHQETQYF.

The V and J genes are TRBV7-2 and TRBJ2-5; weak D call: TRBD2 (6 bases). Germline values: CDR1 SGHTA, CDR2 FQGNSA. The CDR3 has 14 amino acids. V was shortened by 5 bases and J by 4 bases, with 14 bases between the two germline ends. For the CDR3, the DNA is TGTGCCAGCAGCCCCGGGGGTTTTTTAGAGACCCAGTACTTC. Translating gives CASSPGGFLETQYF.

This clone was counted only a few times. The chain couples TRBV15 to TRBJ2-5, with TRBD2 matching 7 bases. This CDR3 contains 17 residues. Germline trimming cut 1 base from V and 4 bases from J; bases unmatched to any gene: 12. Germline V gene sequence: CDR1 LNHNV, CDR2 YYDKDF (reference sequence). CDR3 sequence (DNA): TGTGCCACCAGCAGAGTAAGGGTCGGCGGACTAGGAGAGACCCAGTACTTC. Translating gives CATSRVRVGGLGETQYF.

This clone has only one observation. V usage is TRBV4-1 and J usage is TRBJ2-1; 9 bases are shared with TRBD2. Trimming took 0 bases from V and 7 from J; bases not matched to a gene: 10. Germline CDR1 is MGHRA and CDR2 is YSYEKL. The CDR3 loop spans 17 amino acids. The CDR3 DNA reads TGCGCCAGCAGCCAAGATAACGGCGGGGGGGCTAATAATGAGCAGTTCTTC. Its translation: CASSQDNGGGANNEQFF.

This chain connects TRBV6-6 to TRBJ2-7; a possible D gene is TRBD2 (6 bases). V lost 2 bases and J lost 2, with 13 bases in between. Germline CDR1 and CDR2: MNHNY and SVGAGI (reference sequence). CDR3 length: 15 amino acids. The CDR3 nucleotides are TGTGCCAGCAGTTACGGGAGGCGAGGAGCCTACGAGCAGTACTTC. This gives the protein CASSYGRRGAYEQYF.

This chain connects TRBV6-6 to TRBJ2-2; no firm D call. V lost 6 bases, J lost 0 bases, and 11 bases lay in between. Germline CDR1 MNHNY, CDR2 SVGAGI (reference sequence). There are 15 residues in the CDR3. CDR3 DNA: TGTGCCAGCAGCTATGACACGACGAACACCGGGGAGCTGTTTTTT. Encoded protein: CASSYDTTNTGELFF.

The V gene is TRBV7-9, the J gene TRBJ2-7, with D unclear. Trimming pared 2 bases from V and 0 bases from J, leaving 8 bases between. CDR3 length equals 14 residues. Germline loops: CDR1 SEHNR, CDR2 FQNEAQ (reference sequence). The CDR3 region has the DNA TGTGCCAGCAGCTTACCACAGATCTCCTACGAGCAGTACTTC. Amino acids: CASSLPQISYEQYF.

The rearrangement uses TRBV11-2 and TRBJ1-6; 7 bases line up with TRBD1. CDR1 and CDR2 (germline): SGHAT, FQNNGV. The CDR3 runs to 18 residues. V shed 2 bases and J 8 bases; nucleotides not matched to a gene: 15. Written as DNA, the CDR3 is TGTGCCAGCAGCTTAAGGGAAACGACCGGGACAGCGGATTCACCCCTCCACTTT. Amino acids: CASSLRETTGTADSPLHF. The whole variable domain, filled in from reference TRBV11-2 and TRBJ1-6, reads EAGVAQSPRYKIIEKRQSVAFWCNPISGHATLYWYQQILGQGPKLLIQFQNNGVVDDSQLPKDRFSAERLKGVDSTLKIQPAKLEDSAVYLCASSLRETTGTADSPLHFGNGTRLTVT.

The chain employs TRBV7-2 and TRBJ2-3; 12 bases agree with TRBD1. This CDR3 spans 17 amino acids. The V gene end was trimmed by 2 bases and the J gene end by 8 bases; junction bases not matched to a gene: 11. Looked up from germline, CDR1 is SGHTA and CDR2 is FQGNSA. The CDR3 reads CASSLTPGQGASVTQYF. In nucleotides, the CDR3 is TGTGCCAGCAGCTTAACCCCGGGACAGGGGGCGTCGGTTACGCAGTATTTT.

This chain uses TRBV10-3 with TRBJ2-2; D perhaps matches TRBD2 (5 bases). CDR3 length: 14 residues. Trimming cost V 9 bases and J 5 bases, with 16 bases left between them. The germline V gene encodes CDR1 ENHRY and CDR2 SYGVKD. CDR3 nucleotide sequence: TGTGCCATTCTAGCTGGGCGCGCTACCGGGGAGCTGTTTTTT. This gives the protein CAILAGRATGELFF.

This chain uses TRBV6-4 with TRBJ2-3; 9 bases match TRBD2. Germline values: CDR1 MRHNA, CDR2 SNTAGT. The CDR3 loop spans 17 amino acids. The junction had 12 bases not matched to a gene; V was cut back by 7 bases and J by 1 base. The CDR3 spells CASTTGLAGLGTDTQYF. The CDR3 DNA sequence: TGTGCCAGCACGACGGGCCTAGCGGGATTGGGCACAGATACGCAGTATTTT.

The V gene is TRBV15, the J gene TRBJ1-1; 8 positions match TRBD1. The CDR3 consists of 20 residues. CDR1 is LNHNV and CDR2 is YYDKDF in the germline V gene (reference sequence). V was pared by 1 base and J by 2 bases, with 18 bases of the junction left unmatched. The CDR3 nucleotides read TGTGCCACCAGCAGAGCTCCAGGGGGCAGGCTACTTTCTATTAACACTGAAGCTTTCTTT. Translation: CATSRAPGGRLLSINTEAFF.

The chain is built from TRBV2 and TRBJ1-1; D ambiguous. This CDR3 has 14 residues. The germline gives CDR1 SNHLY, CDR2 FYNNEI. Trimming removed 4 bases from V and 0 bases from J, with 9 bases in between. The CDR3 DNA reads TGTGCCAGCAGTGCTTTTCGTGTGAACACTGAAGCTTTCTTT. It translates to CASSAFRVNTEAFF.

The chain uses TRBV5-1 and TRBJ2-2, with 8 positions matching TRBD1. The CDR3 covers 14 residues. V lost 4 bases, J lost 5 bases, and 4 bases stayed unmatched. Germline assignment: CDR1 SGHRS and CDR2 YFSETQ. The CDR3 nucleotides read TGCGCCAGCAGCCCCGGACAGGGTACCGGGGAGCTGTTTTTT. As protein: CASSPGQGTGELFF. The full variable domain, rest sourced from reference TRBV5-1 and TRBJ2-2, is KAGVTQTPRYLIKTRGQQVTLSCSPISGHRSVSWYQQTPGQGLQFLFEYFSETQRNKGNFPGRFSGRQFSNSRSEMNVSTLELGDSALYLCASSPGQGTGELFFGEGSRLTVL.

This clone was picked up a small number of times. V is TRBV4-1 and J is TRBJ1-1; TRBD1 matches at 12 bases. The CDR3 loop spans 18 amino acids. CDR1 is MGHRA, CDR2 YSYEKL, per germline. V lost 3 bases and J lost 6; bases outside the gene matches: 14. CDR3 bases: TGCGCCAGCAGCCAGGGATTACCGGGACAGGGGGCGGGGGCTGAAGCTTTCTTT. It codes for CASSQGLPGQGAGAEAFF.

The chain couples TRBV28 to TRBJ2-1; no reliable D call. V lost 2 bases and J lost 10, with 15 bases in between. Looked up from germline, CDR1 is MDHEN and CDR2 is SYDVKM. CDR3 length: 14 residues. The CDR3 loop reads CASSLGGGIKEQFF. The CDR3 nucleotides read TGTGCCAGCAGTTTAGGTGGCGGAATAAAGGAGCAGTTCTTC.

The chain couples TRBV10-3 to TRBJ1-4; 9 bases align to TRBD1. This CDR3 is 12 amino acids long. In germline, CDR1 is ENHRY, CDR2 SYGVKD. The V segment lost 10 bases and the J segment 6 bases; nucleotides outside the gene matches: 3. CDR3 nucleotides: TGTGCCACCGGACAGGGGTATGAAAAACTGTTTTTT. Translation: CATGQGYEKLFF.